This T cell receptor (beta chain) was identified in a study of cytomegalovirus exposure and HLA in healthy donors (dated by TCRdb to 2016 to 2017). Some background on the complete study: An earlier analysis of several hundred of the donors reported about 290 Gb of sequence data and 100 million to 130 million unique TCR beta sequences from about 200 million T cells. The study combined high-throughput TCR immunosequencing, statistical association of individual TCRs with disease status, and machine learning to predict cytomegalovirus infection status. Donor age, sex, ethnicity and CMV serostatus were compiled alongside the repertoire data. A later genetic analysis took genome-wide SNP genotypes for 398 of the 666 donors and used that subset as a discovery cohort. An early release covering about 600 HLA-typed donors comprised about 300 gigabases of sequencing data and roughly 85 million unique TCR sequences. In a later analysis, previously published TCR beta repertoires from some 640 donors were re-analyzed and high-resolution HLA genotyping was added so that TCR occurrence patterns could be studied. HLA typing included class I and class II loci at four-digit resolution. The later analysis used no new phenotypic data to find candidate immune exposures, relying instead on TCR beta sequences and their occurrence across donors. In addition to the first cohort of 666 subjects, a separate validation cohort of 120 different subjects was used. An earlier analysis of several hundred of the donors applied high-throughput TCR beta sequencing to assess whether each TCR beta V gene segment acted as functional or pseudogenic. The study was designed to test whether signatures of past pathogen exposure could be identified by cataloging public T cell receptors. The genetic ancestry cluster associated with self-reported Caucasian donors included around 76% of the roughly 400 genotyped donors. Roughly five DR-DQ haplotypes were treated as single units for association and clustering because of strong linkage in the cohort. On average, about 200,000 unique TCR beta nucleotide sequences were sequenced per donor among more than 350 genotyped donors of the cohort, with roughly 18% of those sequences being non-productive. All discovery cohort repertoires had been generated using a single sequencing platform. The T cell repertoires of around 730 subjects were profiled by immunosequencing and related to cytomegalovirus serostatus. Typing coverage varied by locus: roughly 629-640 donors for A, B, C, DRB1 and DQB1; 522 for DQA1; some 610 for DPA1; fewer than 480 for DPB1.

CDR1 and CDR2 were assigned from the germline V gene as SGHVS and FQNEAQ. Including cysteine and phenylalanine, the CDR3 has 15 amino acids. Only the CDR3 DNA stays, 45 bases, in frame from base 1. The V end loses 5 bases and the J end loses 1 base, and a stretch of 15 bases separates them. Library creation used the immunoSEQ multiplex PCR assay. A mixture of 60 forward primers for TCR Vbeta segments and 13 reverse primers for TCR Jbeta segments was used in the multiplex PCR. Amplification of the CDR3 region of rearranged TCR beta genes was performed with a multiplex PCR assay on genomic DNA. The amplified TCR beta libraries were sequenced on the Illumina HiSeq System as 87-base-pair reads. In the authors' own workflow: A later analysis tallied 75 million to 85 million unique TCR beta chains across the 666 repertoires, and about 12 million of those chains were shared by two or more donors. A nearest-neighbor algorithm error-corrected the raw reads and collapsed the reads into unique sequences, merging closely related sequences to remove PCR and sequencing errors. V, D and J gene segments were assigned by aligning CDR3 sequences to IMGT reference sequences. For a sequence to be retained, a match of at least six nucleotides to both a V gene segment and a J gene segment was required. Rearrangements were called productive when the CDR3 lacked stop codons and stayed in frame with V and J; all others were non-productive. CDR3 was defined by IMGT convention, running from the second conserved V-encoded cysteine to the conserved J-encoded phenylalanine. Sequences without an unambiguous match to a single V gene segment were excluded from the earlier analysis of a few hundred of the donors. In an earlier analysis of some 590 of the donors, a V segment was called functional when productive rearrangements were above 56.7%, and segregating when the standard deviation between donors exceeded 5%. A statistical classification framework was developed to diagnose cytomegalovirus status using the catalog of TCR beta chain sequences. V and J gene assignment, in a later analysis, came from comparing TCR nucleotide sequences with IMGT/GENE-DB human TR gene sequences. In a later analysis, CDR3 sequences and most-parsimonious VDJ recombination scenarios were assigned using the TCRdist pipeline. A later analysis defined each TCR beta chain by its CDR3 amino acid sequence plus V-gene family, and excluded reads lacking a unique V-gene family. In a later analysis, fewer than 600 highly shared, low-generation-probability nucleotide sequences were removed to address suspected cross-contamination and a sequencing artifact. A later analysis calculated a clonal expansion index for each public chain from normalized within-repertoire ranks of inferred template counts. A later analysis computed generation probabilities with a VDJ recombination model fitted to out-of-frame rearrangements, and checked the results against IGoR. A later analysis scored TCR-TCR, TCR-HLA and TCR-CMV co-occurrence with hypergeometric tests, applying a repertoire-size bias correction to TCR pairs. False discovery rates were estimated in a later analysis by permuting HLA or CMV assignments 20 times. In a later analysis, co-occurring TCRs were grouped with DBSCAN, and TCRdist sequence similarity was added when clustering was performed within HLA-allele-positive subsets. Co-occurrence clustering excluded repertoires with fewer than 30,000 or more than 120,000 public chains, plus five with anomalous nucleotide sharing. What TCRdb holds here is the immuneACCESS table cut down to in-frame rearrangements. Part of the clones is not present; checked against another copy, under half of the missing clones reflect an unresolved V gene, and the others are unexplained. V and J calls and clone size are copied from that table; D and trimming were computed from the DNA. For this sample, the table gives over 65,000 clones. Together, the top ten hold approximately 1% of the sample.

The paper's findings and limits, for the study overall: Some IMGT-functional V segments, including TRBV6-2 and TRBV6-3, could not be distinguished by the 87-base-pair reads and were therefore excluded. In the study, approximately 160 TCR beta chains were listed as associated with cytomegalovirus. In a later genetic analysis, fewer N-insertions in productive TCRs were reported among donors in an Asian-associated ancestry cluster than the 666-donor mean. According to a later analysis, most CMV-associated TCR beta chains appeared to be HLA-restricted, and the HLA associations seemed to be driven largely by CMV exposure. The classifier was reported to diagnose cytomegalovirus status with high specificity and sensitivity in both the original and validation cohorts. Compared with equally common non-associated chains, HLA-associated TCR beta chains in a later analysis were more clonally expanded and had lower generation probabilities. Because counts were too low, seventeen rarely observed V segments, including chromosome 9 orphons, were excluded from the earlier analysis of about 500 of the donors. The authors suggested that the approach could potentially be generalized to other disease states and immunological phenotypes. Broadly in line with IMGT annotations, most TCR beta V segments showed up in productive rearrangements about 87% or about 30% of the time in an earlier analysis of several hundred of the donors. While some public TCRs were present in many individuals, most TCR sequences turned up only very rarely across donors. In a later analysis, several top co-occurrence clusters were reported to appear linked to parvovirus B19, influenza, CMV and Epstein-Barr virus. Because HLA typing was missing for some donors at each locus, association tests included only the typed subset. When HLA alleles, especially DR and DQ, strongly co-occurred, attributing TCR associations to individual alleles was difficult. Linkage disequilibrium might explain the correlated functional status among segregating V segments, but an unknown experimental factor could not be excluded. In a later genetic analysis, a missense DCLRE1C variant was associated with V-gene and J-gene trimming of TCR beta chains, and the association was replicated in an independent cohort. Immune exposure information for the cohort was limited to CMV serostatus. A later analysis associated some 17,000 TCR beta sequences with specific HLA alleles at a false discovery rate of 0.05. A further reported finding was that TCR beta sequences accurately predicted the HLA-A and HLA-B alleles for most subjects in the first cohort. Presence/absence analyses assumed roughly uniform sequencing depth across donors, an assumption that may not hold. This cohort had only TCR beta chains sequenced, and the lack of alpha or paired-chain data limited which features could be detected. A few of the identified cytomegalovirus-associated TCR beta chains were confirmed in vitro to be specific for cytomegalovirus antigens. A cluster of highly shared sequence variants was judged likely to represent a technical artifact of the sequencing pipeline. A later analysis found that TCR association rates varied across HLA loci, with DRB1 alleles showing the most associated TCRs and HLA-C alleles the fewest.

The cohort comprised 670 or so healthy bone marrow donors. At the time of sampling, all cohort members were nominally healthy, though unrecorded immune exposures were likely present. The donor was CMV seronegative and was included in the group of about 350 seronegative cohort members. Every donor gave a peripheral blood sample, and the peripheral blood mononuclear cells from that sample were used for TCR beta sequencing. The Qiagen DNeasy Blood Extraction Kit was used to extract genomic DNA from the blood cell samples. As regards this clone: Its recognized antigen is unknown.

The TCR comes from a woman between 25 and 40 years old in good health and CMV-seronegative. Specimen: PBMCs. The receptor chain draws on TRBV7-8 and TRBJ2-7; the D gene identity is not certain. The CDR3 region: CASSETRLPSYEQYF. The DNA is TGTGCCAGCAGCGAAACGCGGTTACCTTCCTACGAGCAGTACTTC. The entire variable domain, with the stretches around the CDR3 drawn from the reference TRBV7-8 and TRBJ2-7 proteins, is GAGVSQSPRYKVAKRGQDVALRCDPISGHVSLFWYQQALGQGPEFLTYFQNEAQLDKSGLPSDRFFAERPEGSVSTLKIQRTQQEDSAVYLCASSETRLPSYEQYFGPGTRLTVT.